The 23 T cell receptor beta chains below all came from one sample that was sequenced in a study of tumor-infiltrating lymphocytes in primary liver carcinoma. Extraction also yielded germline DNA, while blood RNA was obtained from unsorted whole blood. The investigators made TCR beta cDNA from about 500 ng total RNA, using a constant-region primer. Slightly modified ARM-PCR served as the procedure for the TCR beta libraries. These libraries came from three rounds of nested multiplex PCR. A C-beta reverse primer and TRBV1-TRBV30 forward primers served in each of the first two PCR rounds, at ten to eleven cycles apiece. TCRdb itself ran the multiplex PCR reads through MiXCR, one entry per CDR3 protein. Of 320,000 or so distinct CDR3 sequences in the sample, over 55% were seen once. Material: peripheral blood. The receptor set was obtained from a man aged 35-49 years with primary liver carcinoma and hepatitis B virus infection.

A note on this clonotype: A junction end diverges from the germline sequence, so it may reflect a read error. The chain has TRBV29-1 and TRBJ1-1, with TRBD1 as a possible D gene (6 bases). The CDR3 totals 15 residues. Germline values: CDR1 SQVTM, CDR2 ANQGSEA. The DNA of the CDR3 is TGCAGCGTTGAAGACACGTATCCGAGGGACACTGAAGTTTTCTTT. It translates to CSVEDTYPRDTEVFF.

This clonotype was counted a single time. This chain uses TRBV29-1 with TRBJ2-1; TRBD1 aligns across 8 bases. Germline V gene lookup returns CDR1 SQVTM and CDR2 ANQGSEA. The CDR3 length is 16 residues. V lost 4 bases to trimming and J lost 2 bases; unmatched junction nucleotides: 10. The CDR3 loop is CSVAWGAGGTYNEQFF. Here the CDR3 DNA reads TGCAGCGTTGCATGGGGGGCAGGGGGCACCTACAATGAGCAGTTCTTC.

A single count supports this clonotype. A much more abundant neighbour one base away suggests this may be a read error. The rearrangement joins TRBV6-1 to TRBJ1-2; D is ambiguous. Germline CDR1 reads MNHNS; CDR2 reads SASEGT. The CDR3 totals 14 residues. Trimming left V 4 bases short and J 10 bases short, with 19 bases between. The CDR3 reads CASSVTVVRDDYTF. The CDR3 nucleotides read TGTGCCAGCAGTGTAACCGTCGTCCGCGATGACTACACCTTC.

This clonotype showed up just a few times. V is TRBV7-9 and J is TRBJ1-2; 10 bases are a match to TRBD1. V was clipped by 1 base and J by 4 bases; unmatched bases: 6. The germline CDR1 and CDR2 sequences are SEHNR and FQNEAQ (reference sequence). The CDR3 covers 16 residues. This chain's CDR3 is CASSLDGTGVRYGYTF. DNA of the CDR3: TGTGCCAGCAGCTTAGATGGGACAGGGGTTCGCTATGGCTACACCTTC.

The chain joins TRBV10-3 to TRBJ2-1; 10 positions match TRBD2. Germline trimming cut 2 bases from V and 8 bases from J; bases unmatched to any gene: 9. Germline CDR1 reads ENHRY; CDR2 reads SYGVKD. This CDR3 spans 16 amino acids. DNA of the CDR3: TGTGCCATCAGTGAGAATCTAGCGGGAGTAGGAGATGAGCAGTTCTTC. Translating it yields CAISENLAGVGDEQFF.

The rearrangement joins TRBV11-3 to TRBJ2-3, with D unresolved. Germline CDR1 is SGHNT and CDR2 is YENEEA. This CDR3 is built from 16 residues. V gave up 5 bases and J gave up 1 base, with 16 bases separating them. The DNA of the CDR3 is TGTGCCAGCAGCCCGATAGGTCCATCTGGCACAGATACGCAGTATTTT. This gives the protein CASSPIGPSGTDTQYF. Full variable domain (outside the CDR3, taken from reference TRBV11-3 and TRBJ2-3): EAGVVQSPRYKIIEKKQPVAFWCNPISGHNTLYWYLQNLGQGPELLIRYENEEAVDDSQLPKDRFSAERLKGVDSTLKIQPAELGDSAVYLCASSPIGPSGTDTQYFGPGTRLTVL.

In regard to this clonotype: A much larger clone lies one base from this, so it may be a read error. V usage is TRBV6-2 or TRBV6-3 and J usage is TRBJ2-7; TRBD1 is a possible D gene (5 bases). Germline assignment: CDR1 MNHEY and CDR2 SVGEGT. Trimming cost V 7 bases and J 7 bases, with 14 bases left between them. The CDR3 consists of 12 residues. Here the CDR3 reads CASTVQAWEQYF. DNA for the CDR3: TGTGCCAGCACTGTACAGGCGTGGGAGCAGTACTTC.

This clonotype occurred once. With a much larger clone just one base away, this may be a read error. The J gene is TRBJ2-2, the V gene TRBV10-3; 7 nucleotides line up with TRBD1. Germline CDR1 is ENHRY and CDR2 is SYGVKD. CDR3 length: 13 residues. CDR3 sequence: CAISSQGPGDLFF. Written as DNA, the CDR3 is TGTGCCATCAGTTCACAGGGGCCCGGGGACCTGTTTTTT.

At least ten counts were recorded for this clonotype. The chain uses TRBV4-2 and TRBJ2-7, with 7 positions matching TRBD1. Unmatched junction bases numbered 9, after V lost 3 bases and J lost 4 bases. Germline V gene lookup returns CDR1 LGHNA and CDR2 YNFKEQ. The CDR3 totals 15 residues. In DNA form, the CDR3 reads TGTGCCAGCAGCCAGGACCGGGACAGCAGGTACGAGCAGTACTTC. Its translation is CASSQDRDSRYEQYF.

This clonotype showed up just a few times. The rearrangement joins TRBV12-3 or TRBV12-4 to TRBJ2-3; D possibly matches TRBD1 or TRBD2 (5 bases each). V lost 7 bases, J lost 4 bases, and 12 bases lay in between. This CDR3 contains 13 residues. CDR3 bases: TGTGCCAGCACCCTACGAGGGGCAGATACGCAGTATTTT. Residues: CASTLRGADTQYF.

This sequence joins TRBV5-1 and TRBJ1-1; TRBD1 aligns across 11 bases. This CDR3 has 14 amino acids. Germline V gene lookup returns CDR1 SGHRS and CDR2 YFSETQ. The CDR3 loop reads CVSSASGTGGEAFF. In DNA form, the CDR3 reads TGCGTCAGTAGCGCATCCGGGACAGGGGGTGAAGCTTTCTTT. Supplemented by reference TRBV5-1 and TRBJ1-1, the full variable domain reads KAGVTQTPRYLIKTRGQQVTLSCSPISGHRSVSWYQQTPGQGLQFLFEYFSETQRNKGNFPGRFSGRQFSNSRSEMNVSTLELGDSALYLCVSSASGTGGEAFFGQGTRLTVV.

Of note for this clonotype: It may be a read error: a sequence one base away is much more abundant. The chain uses TRBV4-1 and TRBJ1-2, with D possibly TRBD1 on 5 matching bases. CDR3 length: 15 residues. Germline lookup yields CDR1 MGHRA and CDR2 YSYEKL. Deletions cut 3 bases from V and 3 bases from J, with 14 bases between. CDR3 nucleotides: TGCGCCAGCAGCCACCTGGCAAGGGGAGACTATGGCTACACCTTC. This encodes CASSHLARGDYGYTF.

Turning to this clonotype: No conserved phenylalanine or tryptophan ends this CDR3, so it is likely a read error. The rearrangement joins TRBV6-5 to TRBJ2-5, with a tentative D call TRBD2 (6 bases). Germline assignment: CDR1 MNHEY and CDR2 SVGAGI. V lost 5 bases, J lost 5 bases, and 12 bases lay in between. The CDR3 covers 13 residues. This chain's CDR3 is CASSEKGRETQYS. DNA for the CDR3: TGTGCCAGCAGTGAAAAAGGGAGGGAGACCCAGTACTCC.

As regards this clonotype: A much larger clone differs by one base, so this may be a read error. The limits of the CDR3 on the DNA are not certain, so only TCRdb's listed CDR3 is given. The chain couples TRBV29-1 to TRBJ1-2. The CDR3 length equals 12 residues, ends included. Germline CDR1 and CDR2: SQVTM and ANQGSEA. CDR3 loop: CSVVDKLYGCTF.

This clonotype was counted only a few times. This chain links TRBV13 with TRBJ2-7; 12 bases are shared with TRBD1. This CDR3 spans 16 amino acids. Per the germline V gene, CDR1 is PRHDT and CDR2 is FYEKMQ (reference sequence). Trimming removed 5 bases from V and 3 bases from J; junction bases left unmatched: 8. The CDR3 is CASSGAGQGAIYEQYF. As DNA, the CDR3 is TGTGCCAGCAGCGGCGCGGGACAGGGGGCTATCTACGAGCAGTACTTC.

Concerning this clonotype: Given the absence of the conserved phenylalanine or tryptophan at the CDR3 end, a read error is likely. The genes are TRBV11-1 and TRBJ2-7; tentative D call: TRBD2 (6 bases). The CDR3 is 16 residues long. Between the trimmed V and J ends, which lost 2 bases and 3 bases, there was a span of 17 bases. The V gene's germline CDR1 is SGHAT and CDR2 FQDESV (reference sequence). CDR3 sequence reads: CASSLTTPGEGYEQYL. As DNA, the CDR3 is TGTGCCAGCAGCTTAACCACCCCGGGAGAGGGCTACGAGCAGTACTTA.

The rearrangement links TRBV7-9 to TRBJ2-1; a possible D gene is TRBD2 (6 bases). Between the trimmed V and J ends, which lost 4 bases and 3 bases, there was a span of 10 bases. The CDR3 extends over 14 amino acids. Germline V lookup: CDR1 SEHNR, CDR2 FQNEAQ (reference sequence). The CDR3 sequence is CASSSGLIYNEQFF. DNA for the CDR3: TGTGCCAGCAGCTCGGGACTCATCTACAATGAGCAGTTCTTC.

This chain uses TRBV10-3 with TRBJ1-1, with D perhaps TRBD1 (5 bases). The germline CDR1 and CDR2 sequences are ENHRY and SYGVKD. V lost 6 bases and J 3 bases, leaving 20 bases between the germline ends. This CDR3 contains 16 residues. CDR3 DNA: TGTGCCATCAGGGGGGTTTATCCGGGAGGCGACACTGAAGCTTTCTTT. Protein: CAIRGVYPGGDTEAFF.

There are many counts of this clonotype. The V and J genes are TRBV12-3 or TRBV12-4 and TRBJ2-2; D gene unclear. The CDR3 has 13 residues. Trimming left V 8 bases short and J 1 base short, with 8 bases between. Here the CDR3 DNA reads TGTGCCAGCCGCTTTTGGAACACCGGGGAGCTGTTTTTT. It codes for CASRFWNTGELFF.

The chain combines TRBV10-1 with TRBJ2-7; D uncertain. Germline lookup yields CDR1 WNHNN and CDR2 SYGVQD (reference sequence). The CDR3 extends over 14 amino acids. V lost 2 bases and J 5 bases, leaving 13 bases between the germline ends. The CDR3 protein is CASSENVTPNEQYF. The CDR3, as DNA: TGCGCCAGCAGTGAGAATGTAACTCCCAACGAGCAGTACTTC.

This clonotype has a count of ten or more. The chain links TRBV4-1 to TRBJ1-6, with 7 positions matching TRBD1. CDR3 length equals 16 residues. V lost 3 bases to trimming and J lost 6 bases; unmatched junction nucleotides: 8. Looked up from germline, CDR1 is MGHRA and CDR2 is YSYEKL. In DNA form, the CDR3 reads TGCGCCAGCAGCCAGACAGGGTCAAACCCTAATTCACCCCTCCACTTT. Residues: CASSQTGSNPNSPLHF.

About this clonotype itself: A much larger clone is a single base away; this may be a read error. This chain links TRBV4-2 with TRBJ1-3; no clear D. CDR3 length: 13 amino acids. In germline, CDR1 is LGHNA, CDR2 YNFKEQ. The CDR3 is CAGSQGSGNTIYF. DNA of the CDR3: TGTGCCGGCAGCCAAGGCTCTGGAAACACCATATATTTT.

This clonotype came up many times. This sequence joins TRBV6-5 and TRBJ2-7; 10 nucleotides match TRBD2. This CDR3 is 18 amino acids long. Germline V gene lookup returns CDR1 MNHEY and CDR2 SVGAGI. J was trimmed by 0 bases and V by 0 bases; bases with no gene match: 8. The CDR3 loop reads CASSYSGLAAGNSYEQYF. CDR3 nucleotides: TGTGCCAGCAGTTACTCCGGACTAGCGGCGGGGAACTCCTACGAGCAGTACTTC.